Below are 11 T cell receptor beta chains sequenced from a single sample in a study of blood T cell repertoires in COVID-19. TCRdb's copy holds only in-frame clones and misses some; the assay was immunoSEQ multiplex PCR. Of about 190,000 clones detected, less than 85% appear once; the ten largest clones hold more than 4.5%. What was sequenced was PBMCs or T cells enriched from blood (not recorded which). These receptors were collected from a woman aged 60 to 75 with acute COVID-19.

The chain combines TRBV11-3 with TRBJ2-1; TRBD1 aligns across 9 bases. V gave up 5 bases and J gave up 9 bases; unmatched junction bases: 11. This CDR3 is built from 15 residues. Germline V gives CDR1 SGHNT, CDR2 YENEEA. The CDR3 spells CASSLTGGAAGEQFF. CDR3 bases: TGTGCCAGCAGCCTTACAGGGGGCGCCGCCGGTGAGCAGTTCTTC.

Written as DNA, the CDR3 is TGTGCCAGCAGTCCCTTTAAATGGGAGAGGGCCAAAAACATTCAGTACTTC. Translated, it gives CASSPFKWERAKNIQYF. This chain connects TRBV28 to TRBJ2-4; a possible D gene is TRBD2 (5 bases). Germline loops: CDR1 MDHEN, CDR2 SYDVKM. The CDR3 runs 17 residues. Between the trimmed V and J ends, which lost 5 bases and 1 base, there was a span of 18 bases.

The chain uses TRBV3-1 (or the pseudogene TRBV3-2) and TRBJ1-1, with D possibly matching TRBD1 (5 bases). Trimming removed 1 base at V and 5 bases at J, with 11 bases between. CDR1 and CDR2 (germline): LGHDT, YNNKEL (reference sequence). This CDR3 is 14 amino acids long. CDR3 coding DNA: TGTGCCAGCAGCCAAGTAGGAGGGGAGACTGAAGCTTTCTTT. Translation gives CASSQVGGETEAFF.

The rearrangement joins TRBV24-1 to TRBJ1-2; TRBD1 agrees at 12 bases. Trimming cost V 4 bases and J 8 bases; bases outside gene matches: 13. Germline loops: CDR1 KGHDR, CDR2 SFDVKD. The CDR3 consists of 17 residues. CDR3 region: CATSDLGTGGIARGYTF. The CDR3 DNA follows: TGTGCCACCAGTGACCTTGGGACAGGGGGCATCGCGCGCGGCTACACCTTC.

V is TRBV6-2 or TRBV6-3 and J is TRBJ1-5, with 7 bases fitting TRBD1. Trimming removed 6 bases from V and 8 bases from J; junction bases left unmatched: 4. This CDR3 has 12 residues. CDR1 is MNHEY and CDR2 is SVGEGT in the germline V gene. The CDR3 DNA reads TGTGCCAGCAGCGAAGGGGGCAAGCCCCAGCATTTT. This gives the protein CASSEGGKPQHF.

V usage is TRBV3-1 (or the pseudogene TRBV3-2) and J usage is TRBJ1-1; D is undetermined. This CDR3 contains 15 residues. Germline V gene data show CDR1 as LGHDT and CDR2 as YNNKEL (reference sequence). Trimming took off 0 bases at V and 1 base at J, with 9 bases between the two ends. CDR3 residues: CASSQDGHWNTEAFF. CDR3 DNA sequence: TGTGCCAGCAGCCAAGATGGGCATTGGAACACTGAAGCTTTCTTT.

The chain has TRBV27 and TRBJ1-6; D gene unclear. The CDR3 has 12 residues. Germline CDR1 is MNHEY and CDR2 is SMNVEV (reference sequence). V lost 3 bases, J lost 6 bases, and 3 bases lay in between. The CDR3 here is CASSFGNSPLHF. The CDR3 DNA reads as TGTGCCAGCAGTTTCGGTAATTCACCCCTCCACTTT.

This clone occurred once. CDR3 amino acids: CSVEGQGGSLYEQYF. CDR3 coding DNA: TGCAGCGTGGAGGGACAGGGGGGCAGCCTCTACGAGCAGTACTTC. The chain is built from TRBV29-1 and TRBJ2-7; 11 bases agree with TRBD1. The CDR3 runs 15 residues. V shed 6 bases and J 3 bases; nucleotides not matched to a gene: 10. Germline lookup yields CDR1 SQVTM and CDR2 ANQGSEA.

The chain couples TRBV7-2 to TRBJ1-2, with TRBD1 matching over 8 bases. CDR1 SGHTA and CDR2 FQGNSA come from the germline V gene. The CDR3 runs to 13 residues. V lost 2 bases, J lost 4 bases, and 0 bases stayed unmatched. In nucleotides, the CDR3 is TGTGCCAGCAGCTTAACAGGGGGCTATGGCTACACCTTC. Amino acids: CASSLTGGYGYTF.

The rearrangement links TRBV14 to TRBJ1-1; TRBD1 aligns across 10 bases. J was trimmed by 4 bases and V by 3 bases; bases with no gene match: 5. There are 15 residues in the CDR3. The germline gives CDR1 SGHDN, CDR2 FVKESK. In nucleotides, the CDR3 is TGTGCCAGCAGCCATTTCGGACAGGGGGTCACTGAAGCTTTCTTT. Translation: CASSHFGQGVTEAFF.

V usage is TRBV4-3 and J usage is TRBJ2-4; no definite D call. This CDR3 contains 16 residues. Trimming removed 0 bases at V and 0 bases at J, with 9 bases between. CDR1 and CDR2 from the germline V gene are LGHNA and YSLEER. CDR3 in amino acids: CASSQESRLAKNIQYF. CDR3 in DNA: TGCGCCAGCAGCCAAGAATCGCGGCTAGCCAAAAACATTCAGTACTTC.